The entry below describes one T cell receptor (beta chain). Germline is not matched at one junction end, which may reflect a read error. The data derive from a study of blood T cells in healthy people across ages. Combining a sample-barcoded 5' primer with a J-beta primer mix, a second PCR ran for about 6 to 12 cycles. TCRdb analysed the 5' RACE reads with MiXCR anew, one entry per CDR3 protein. The top ten clones hold 3.7% of a sample with some 800,000 distinct CDR3 sequences, more than 20% of them seen once. These data were also filed under a second study, of T cells of mothers and their children.

Sequenced material: blood. This clonotype was obtained from a boy aged 5-17 years in good health.

CDR3 sequence reads: CSGEAAAKGGEAQYF. The CDR3 DNA is TGCAGTGGAGAGGCGGCAGCGAAGGGGGGAGAGGCCCAGTACTTC. The V call is TRBV20-1, the J call TRBJ2-5; either TRBD1 or TRBD2 may supply D (6 bases each). This CDR3 has 15 residues. Germline CDR1 DFQATT, CDR2 SNEGSKA (reference sequence).